This T cell receptor beta chain came from a study of blood T cell repertoires in COVID-19. Study in general: The analysed material was cDNA or gDNA that came from T cells, B-cell-depleted T cells, or PBMCs.

The table came from immunoSEQ multiplex PCR; TCRdb's copy has only in-frame clones and leaves some out. The sample has roughly 130,000 clones; 80% to 90% are singletons. The CDR3 is 15 residues long. Germline-derived CDR1 and CDR2 are SGHTA and FQGNSA. V gave up 5 bases and J gave up 9 bases; unmatched junction bases: 7. The sequence was collected from a man aged 55 to 70 with active or convalescent COVID-19. The gene calls are TRBV7-2 and TRBJ1-6; TRBD1 aligns across 10 bases. Sequencing was carried out using peripheral blood. CDR3 region: CASSKIGTGVSPLHF. CDR3 bases: TGTGCCAGCAGCAAAATCGGGACAGGGGTTTCACCCCTCCACTTT.